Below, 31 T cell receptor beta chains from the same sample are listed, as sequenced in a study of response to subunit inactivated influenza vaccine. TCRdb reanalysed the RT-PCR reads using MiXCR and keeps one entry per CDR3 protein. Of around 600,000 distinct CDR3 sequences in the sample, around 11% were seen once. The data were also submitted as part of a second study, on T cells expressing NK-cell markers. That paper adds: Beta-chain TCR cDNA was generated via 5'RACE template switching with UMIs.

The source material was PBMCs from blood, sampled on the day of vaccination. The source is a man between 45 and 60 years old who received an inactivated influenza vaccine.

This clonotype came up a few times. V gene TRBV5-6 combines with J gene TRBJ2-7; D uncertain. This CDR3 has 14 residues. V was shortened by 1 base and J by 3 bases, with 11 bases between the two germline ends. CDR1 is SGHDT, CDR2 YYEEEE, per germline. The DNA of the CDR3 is TGTGCCAGCAGCTTGAACAGAAAGGACTACGAGCAGTACTTC. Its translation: CASSLNRKDYEQYF.

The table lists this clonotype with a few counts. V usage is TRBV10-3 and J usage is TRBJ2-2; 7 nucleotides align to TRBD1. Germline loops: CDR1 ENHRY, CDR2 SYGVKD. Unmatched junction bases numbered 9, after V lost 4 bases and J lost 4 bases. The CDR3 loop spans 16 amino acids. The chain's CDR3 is CAISGVDRVATGELFF. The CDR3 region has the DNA TGTGCCATCAGTGGAGTAGACAGGGTGGCCACCGGGGAGCTGTTTTTT.

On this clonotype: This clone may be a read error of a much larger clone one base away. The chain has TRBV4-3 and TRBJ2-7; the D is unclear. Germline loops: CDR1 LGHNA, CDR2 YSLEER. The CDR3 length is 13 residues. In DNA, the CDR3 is TGCGCCAGCAACCAAGAGGCGGCCTACGAGCAGTACTTC. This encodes CASNQEAAYEQYF.

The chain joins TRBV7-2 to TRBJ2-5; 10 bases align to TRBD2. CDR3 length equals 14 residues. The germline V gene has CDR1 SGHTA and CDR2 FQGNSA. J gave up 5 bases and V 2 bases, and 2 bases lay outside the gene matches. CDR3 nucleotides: TGTGCCAGCAGCTTAAGCGGGGGGGTTGAGACCCAGTACTTC. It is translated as CASSLSGGVETQYF.

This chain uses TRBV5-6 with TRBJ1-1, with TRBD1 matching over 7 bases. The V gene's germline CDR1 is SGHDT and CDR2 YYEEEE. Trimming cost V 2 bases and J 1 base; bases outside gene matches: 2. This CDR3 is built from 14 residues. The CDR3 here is CASSFRGRNTEAFF. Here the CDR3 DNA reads TGTGCCAGCAGCTTCAGGGGGAGGAACACTGAAGCTTTCTTT.

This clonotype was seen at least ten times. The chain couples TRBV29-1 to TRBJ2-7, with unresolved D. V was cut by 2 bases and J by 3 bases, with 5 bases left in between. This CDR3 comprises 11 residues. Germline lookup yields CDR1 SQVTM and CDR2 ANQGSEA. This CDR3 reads CSVELFYEQYF. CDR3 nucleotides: TGCAGCGTTGAACTGTTCTACGAGCAGTACTTC.

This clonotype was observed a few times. CDR3 amino acids: CSARRAANQPQHF. CDR3 DNA: TGCAGTGCTAGAAGGGCGGCTAATCAGCCCCAGCATTTT. This chain connects TRBV20-1 to TRBJ1-5; D call uncertain. Trimming took 2 bases from V and 4 from J, leaving 9 bases between them. The length of the CDR3 is 13 residues. Germline values: CDR1 DFQATT, CDR2 SNEGSKA (reference sequence).

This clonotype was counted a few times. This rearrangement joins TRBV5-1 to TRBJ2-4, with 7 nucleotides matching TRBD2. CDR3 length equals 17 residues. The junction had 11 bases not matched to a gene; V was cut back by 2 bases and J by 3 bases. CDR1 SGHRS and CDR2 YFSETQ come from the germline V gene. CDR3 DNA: TGCGCCAGCAGCTTCCGGGACCTAAAGCGGGGCAAAAACATTCAGTACTTC. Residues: CASSFRDLKRGKNIQYF.

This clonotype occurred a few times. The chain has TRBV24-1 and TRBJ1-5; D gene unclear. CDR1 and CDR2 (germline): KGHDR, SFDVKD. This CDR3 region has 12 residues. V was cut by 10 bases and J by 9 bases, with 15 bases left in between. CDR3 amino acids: CATTTLARPQHF. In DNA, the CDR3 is TGTGCCACAACAACTTTAGCGAGGCCCCAGCATTTT.

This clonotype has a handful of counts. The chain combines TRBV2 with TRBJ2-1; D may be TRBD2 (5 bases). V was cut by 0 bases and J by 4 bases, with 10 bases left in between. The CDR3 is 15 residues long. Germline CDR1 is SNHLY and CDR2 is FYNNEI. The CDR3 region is CASSEASGGYNEQFF. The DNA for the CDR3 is TGTGCCAGCAGTGAAGCCAGCGGCGGGTACAATGAGCAGTTCTTC.

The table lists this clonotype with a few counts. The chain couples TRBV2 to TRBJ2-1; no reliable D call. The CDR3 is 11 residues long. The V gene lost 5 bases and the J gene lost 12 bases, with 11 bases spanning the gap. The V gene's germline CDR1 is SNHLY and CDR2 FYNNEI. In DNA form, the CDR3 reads TGTGCCAGCAGTCCCAAACTTATGCAGTTCTTC. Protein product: CASSPKLMQFF. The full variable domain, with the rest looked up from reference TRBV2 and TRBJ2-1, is EPEVTQTPSHQVTQMGQEVILRCVPISNHLYFYWYRQILGQKVEFLVSFYNNEISEKSEIFDDQFSVERPDGSNFTLKIRSTKLEDSAMYFCASSPKLMQFFGPGTRLTVL.

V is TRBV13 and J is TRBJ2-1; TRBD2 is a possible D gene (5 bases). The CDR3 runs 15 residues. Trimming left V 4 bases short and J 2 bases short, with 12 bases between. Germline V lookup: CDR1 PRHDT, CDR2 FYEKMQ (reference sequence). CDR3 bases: TGTGCCAGCAGCTCTCCCGGGGAGCCCTACAATGAGCAGTTCTTC. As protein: CASSSPGEPYNEQFF.

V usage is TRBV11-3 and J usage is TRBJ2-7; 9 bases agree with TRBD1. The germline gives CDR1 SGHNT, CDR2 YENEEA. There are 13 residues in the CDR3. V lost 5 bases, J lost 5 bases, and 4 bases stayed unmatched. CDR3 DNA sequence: TGTGCCAGCAGCAAACGGACAGGGGACGAGCAGTACTTC. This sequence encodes CASSKRTGDEQYF.

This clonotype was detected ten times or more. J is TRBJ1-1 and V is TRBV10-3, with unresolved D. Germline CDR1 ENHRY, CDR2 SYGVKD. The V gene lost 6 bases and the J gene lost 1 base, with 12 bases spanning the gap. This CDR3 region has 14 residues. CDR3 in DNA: TGTGCCATCAGAAGGGAGGTGGGGAACACTGAAGCTTTCTTT. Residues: CAIRREVGNTEAFF.

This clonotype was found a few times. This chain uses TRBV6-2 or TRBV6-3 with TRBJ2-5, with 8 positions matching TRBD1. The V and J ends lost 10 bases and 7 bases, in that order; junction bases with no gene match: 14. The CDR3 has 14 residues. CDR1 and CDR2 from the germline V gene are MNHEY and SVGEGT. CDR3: CATSPRGQGRTQYF. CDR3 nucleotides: TGTGCCACTTCTCCAAGAGGACAGGGTCGGACCCAGTACTTC.

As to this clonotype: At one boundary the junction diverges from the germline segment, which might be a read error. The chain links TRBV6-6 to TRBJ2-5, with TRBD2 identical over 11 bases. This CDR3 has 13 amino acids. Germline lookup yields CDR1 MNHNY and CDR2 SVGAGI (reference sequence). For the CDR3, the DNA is TGTGCCGGCAGGATAGCGGGAGGGGAGACCCAGTACTTC. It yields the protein CAGRIAGGETQYF.

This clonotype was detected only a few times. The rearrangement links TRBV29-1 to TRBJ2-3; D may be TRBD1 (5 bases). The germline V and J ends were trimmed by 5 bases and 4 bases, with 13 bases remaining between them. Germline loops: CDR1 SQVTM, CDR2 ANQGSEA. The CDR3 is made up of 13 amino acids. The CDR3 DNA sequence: TGCAGCGTTTCAGGGATCCCACCAGATACGCAGTATTTT. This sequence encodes CSVSGIPPDTQYF.

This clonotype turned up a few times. CDR3 nucleotide sequence: TGTGCCAGCAGTTATCAGGGGGCGGCTGAAGCTTTCTTT. This codes for CASSYQGAAEAFF. J is TRBJ1-1 and V is TRBV12-3 or TRBV12-4, with 8 bases identical to TRBD1. The CDR3 is made up of 13 amino acids. The V gene end was trimmed by 4 bases and the J gene end by 6 bases; junction bases not matched to a gene: 4.

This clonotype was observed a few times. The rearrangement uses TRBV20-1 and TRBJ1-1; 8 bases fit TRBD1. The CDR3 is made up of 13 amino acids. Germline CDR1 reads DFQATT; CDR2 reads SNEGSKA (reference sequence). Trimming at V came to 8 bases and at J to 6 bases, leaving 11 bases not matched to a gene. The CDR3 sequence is CSRSTGGYSEAFF. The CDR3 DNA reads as TGCAGTCGATCAACAGGGGGGTATTCTGAAGCTTTCTTT.

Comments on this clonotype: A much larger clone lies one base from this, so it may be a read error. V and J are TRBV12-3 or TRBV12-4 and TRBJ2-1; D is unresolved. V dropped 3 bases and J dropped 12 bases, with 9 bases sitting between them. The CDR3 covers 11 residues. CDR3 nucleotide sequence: TGTGCCAGCAGTTTTGCCGTGGGGCAGTTCTTC. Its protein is CASSFAVGQFF.

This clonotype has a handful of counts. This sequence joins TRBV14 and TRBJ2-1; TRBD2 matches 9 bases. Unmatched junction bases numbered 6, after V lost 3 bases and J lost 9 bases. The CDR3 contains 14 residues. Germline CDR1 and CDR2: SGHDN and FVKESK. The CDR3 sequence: CASSQRGGAGEQFF. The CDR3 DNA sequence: TGTGCCAGCAGCCAGCGCGGGGGGGCAGGTGAGCAGTTCTTC.

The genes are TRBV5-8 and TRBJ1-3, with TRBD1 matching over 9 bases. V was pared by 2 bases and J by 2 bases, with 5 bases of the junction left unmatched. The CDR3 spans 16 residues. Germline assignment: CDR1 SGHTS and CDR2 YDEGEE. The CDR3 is CASSFRDRVTGNTIYF. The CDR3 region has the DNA TGTGCCAGCAGCTTCCGGGACAGGGTTACTGGAAACACCATATATTTT.

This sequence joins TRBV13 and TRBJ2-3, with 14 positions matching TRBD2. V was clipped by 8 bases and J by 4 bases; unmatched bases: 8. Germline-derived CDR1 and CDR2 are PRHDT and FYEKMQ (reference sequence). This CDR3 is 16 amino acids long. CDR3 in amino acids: CASAPGTSGGPDTQYF. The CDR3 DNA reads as TGTGCCAGCGCACCAGGGACTAGCGGGGGTCCAGATACGCAGTATTTT.

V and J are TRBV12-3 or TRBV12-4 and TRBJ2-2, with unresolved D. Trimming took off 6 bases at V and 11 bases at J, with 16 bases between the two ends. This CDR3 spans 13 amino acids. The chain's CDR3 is CASSQTVDRELFF. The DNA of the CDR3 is TGTGCCAGCAGCCAGACTGTGGACCGAGAGCTGTTTTTT.

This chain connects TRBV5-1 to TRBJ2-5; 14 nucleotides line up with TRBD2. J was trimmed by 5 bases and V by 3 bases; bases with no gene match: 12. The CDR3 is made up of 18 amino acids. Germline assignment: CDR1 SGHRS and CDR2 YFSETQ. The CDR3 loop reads CASSSGTSGSPGFETQYF. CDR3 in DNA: TGCGCCAGCAGCTCCGGGACTAGCGGGAGTCCGGGGTTTGAGACCCAGTACTTC.

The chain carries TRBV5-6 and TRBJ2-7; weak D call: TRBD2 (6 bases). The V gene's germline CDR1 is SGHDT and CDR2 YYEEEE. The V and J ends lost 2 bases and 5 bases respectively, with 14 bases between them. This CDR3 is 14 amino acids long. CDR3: CASSFGGKMNEQYF. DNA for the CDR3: TGTGCCAGCAGCTTTGGGGGGAAGATGAACGAGCAGTACTTC.

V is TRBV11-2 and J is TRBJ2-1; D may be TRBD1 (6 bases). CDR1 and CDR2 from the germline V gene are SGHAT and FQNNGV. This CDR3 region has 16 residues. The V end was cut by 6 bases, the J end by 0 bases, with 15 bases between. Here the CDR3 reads CASSYGQFYSYNEQFF. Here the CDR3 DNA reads TGTGCCAGCAGTTATGGACAGTTCTACTCCTACAATGAGCAGTTCTTC.

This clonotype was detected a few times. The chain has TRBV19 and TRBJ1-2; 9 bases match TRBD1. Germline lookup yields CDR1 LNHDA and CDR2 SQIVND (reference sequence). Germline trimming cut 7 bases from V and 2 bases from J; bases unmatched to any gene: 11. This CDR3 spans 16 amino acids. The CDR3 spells CASTPGTGRLNYGYTF. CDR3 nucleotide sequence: TGTGCCAGTACCCCCGGGACAGGGCGCTTGAACTATGGCTACACCTTC.

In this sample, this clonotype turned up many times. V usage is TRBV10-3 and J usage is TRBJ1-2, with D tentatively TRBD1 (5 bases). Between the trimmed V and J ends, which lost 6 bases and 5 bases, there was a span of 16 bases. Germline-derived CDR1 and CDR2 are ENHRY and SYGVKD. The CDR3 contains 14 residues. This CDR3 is CAISGTRDSYGYTF. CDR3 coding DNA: TGTGCCATCAGCGGGACCCGGGACTCGTATGGCTACACCTTC.

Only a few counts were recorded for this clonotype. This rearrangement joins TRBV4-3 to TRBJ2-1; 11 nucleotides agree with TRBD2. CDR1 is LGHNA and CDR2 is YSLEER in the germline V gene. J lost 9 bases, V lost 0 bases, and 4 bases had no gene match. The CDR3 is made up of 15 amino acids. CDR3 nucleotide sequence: TGCGCCAGCAGCCAAGAGGGGGGACTAGCGGCTGAGCAGTTCTTC. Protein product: CASSQEGGLAAEQFF.

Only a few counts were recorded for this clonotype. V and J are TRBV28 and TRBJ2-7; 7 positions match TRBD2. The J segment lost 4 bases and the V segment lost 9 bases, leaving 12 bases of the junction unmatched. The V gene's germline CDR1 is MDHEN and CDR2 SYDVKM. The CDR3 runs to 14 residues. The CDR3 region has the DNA TGTGCCAGTCAGAGCGGGATCGGTCGATACGAGCAGTACTTC. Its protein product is CASQSGIGRYEQYF.